This T cell receptor (beta chain) originates from a study of T cells expressing NK-cell markers (dated by TCRdb to 2020 to 2022). Study-level background: Three sorted T-cell subsets (CD3+CD56+NKG2C+, CD3+CD56+NKG2C- and CD3+CD56-NKG2C+) from under 10 donors had their TCR beta-chain repertoires profiled. Among the eight sequenced donors, seven were HCMV-seropositive and one was HCMV-seronegative. All eight donors whose samples were sequenced were randomly selected healthy volunteers, three of them men and five women. Illumina HiSeq 2000/2500, MiSeq or NextSeq was used to sequence libraries as 2 x 150 bp reads. The full study reports these points: Those dominant clonotypes were again the most abundant among CD3+CD56-NKG2C+ cells in a few donors, at about 28.3-65%. It remained unclear whether the expanded NKG2C-expressing T cell clones were specific for HCMV antigens. For six donors, the dominant CD3+CD56+NKG2C+ clonotypes were among the top 10 CD8+ clonotypes and accounted for 1.0-7.0% of CD8+ T cells.

A commercial ELISA kit detecting HCMV-specific IgG in serum was used to determine HCMV serostatus. Ficoll density gradient centrifugation was used to isolate peripheral blood mononuclear cells from blood. TCRdb records Illumina HiSeq 2000 as the sequencer. 5'RACE template switching, by which a universal primer site and unique molecular identifiers were added, was used to make TCR beta cDNA libraries. cDNA synthesis was primed from the TCR beta constant segment and was followed by two successive PCR amplification steps. On the study's bioinformatics: MIGEC was used to demultiplex reads and group reads by UMI, and MiTCR was used to assemble and quantify clonotypes. To remove erroneous sequences, TCR cDNA sequences were retained only when supported by two or more reads. The tcR package was used for downstream repertoire analysis, and clonotypes were matched between fractions using CDR3 nucleotide sequence together with V segment. VDJmatch was used to annotate antigen specificity against VDJdb, with one amino acid substitution allowed in CDR3. TCRdb reprocessed the reads; each CDR3 protein sequence makes one entry, and DNA is unavailable. The V and J calls were not made by the authors but by TCRdb's processing. Per the sample table, the count is 250,000 or so distinct CDR3 sequences. The top ten clonotypes cover 3.5% to 5% of the sample.

CDR1 MNHEY and CDR2 SVGAGI were looked up in the germline V gene. Including the terminal cysteine and phenylalanine, the CDR3 comprises 13 residues. The record lacks a DNA sequence. A word on this clonotype: The target of this receptor is not known.

The sequenced material came from blood T cells: a sorted CD56 or NKG2C T cell subset, CD4+ or CD8+ T cells, or bulk PBMC T cells (not recorded which). This chain is built from TRBV6-5 and TRBJ2-2. This receptor was obtained from a woman between 18 and 70 years old in good health. CDR3 reads: CASSYSTHGELFF.